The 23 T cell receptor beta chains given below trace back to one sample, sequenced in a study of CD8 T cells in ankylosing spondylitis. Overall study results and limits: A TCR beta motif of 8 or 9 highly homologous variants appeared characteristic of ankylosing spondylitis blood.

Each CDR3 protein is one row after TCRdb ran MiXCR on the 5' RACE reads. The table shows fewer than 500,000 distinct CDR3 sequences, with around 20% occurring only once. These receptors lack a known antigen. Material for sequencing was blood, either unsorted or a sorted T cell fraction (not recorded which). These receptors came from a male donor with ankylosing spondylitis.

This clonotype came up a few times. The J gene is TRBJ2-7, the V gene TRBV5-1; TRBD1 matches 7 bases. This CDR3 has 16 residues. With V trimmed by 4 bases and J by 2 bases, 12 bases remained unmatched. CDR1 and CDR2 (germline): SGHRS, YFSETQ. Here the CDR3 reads CASSPSLGTATYEQYF. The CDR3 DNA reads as TGCGCCAGCAGCCCTAGCCTCGGGACAGCCACCTACGAGCAGTACTTC.

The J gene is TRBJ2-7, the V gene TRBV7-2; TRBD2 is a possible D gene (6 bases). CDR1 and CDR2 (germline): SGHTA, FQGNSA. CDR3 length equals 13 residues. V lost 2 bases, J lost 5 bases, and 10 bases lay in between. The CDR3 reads CASSLSTSHEQYF. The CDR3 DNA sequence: TGTGCCAGCAGCTTATCTACTAGCCACGAGCAGTACTTC.

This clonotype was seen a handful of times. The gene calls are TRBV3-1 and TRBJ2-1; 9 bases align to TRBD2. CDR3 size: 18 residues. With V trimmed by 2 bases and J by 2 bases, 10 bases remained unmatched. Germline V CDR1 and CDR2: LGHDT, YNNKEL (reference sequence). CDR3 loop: CASSQFRSLAGTYNEQFF. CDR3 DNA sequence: TGTGCCAGCAGCCAATTCCGCTCCCTAGCGGGAACCTACAATGAGCAGTTCTTC.

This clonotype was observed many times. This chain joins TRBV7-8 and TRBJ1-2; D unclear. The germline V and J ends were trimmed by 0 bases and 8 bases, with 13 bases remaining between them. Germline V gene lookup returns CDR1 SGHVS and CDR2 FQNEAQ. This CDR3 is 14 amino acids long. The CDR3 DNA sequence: TGTGCCAGCAGCTTAGCCGTGGCCGACGTAGGCTACACCTTC. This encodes CASSLAVADVGYTF.

In nucleotides, the CDR3 is TGTGCCAGCAGCGCCAGGGTTACGAACACCGGGGAGCTGTTTTTT. It encodes CASSARVTNTGELFF. The V and J genes are TRBV7-2 and TRBJ2-2; a weak D match, TRBD1 (5 bases). Trimming took 5 bases from V and 0 from J, leaving 10 bases between them. The CDR3 runs 15 residues. CDR1 is SGHTA, CDR2 FQGNSA, per germline.

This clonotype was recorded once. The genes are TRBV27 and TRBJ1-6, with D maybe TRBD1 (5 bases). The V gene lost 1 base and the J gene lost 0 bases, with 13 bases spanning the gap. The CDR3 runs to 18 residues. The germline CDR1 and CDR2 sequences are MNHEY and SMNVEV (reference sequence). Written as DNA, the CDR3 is TGTGCCAGCAGTTTATGGGGGGGAACAAGCTCCTATAATTCACCCCTCCACTTT. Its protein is CASSLWGGTSSYNSPLHF.

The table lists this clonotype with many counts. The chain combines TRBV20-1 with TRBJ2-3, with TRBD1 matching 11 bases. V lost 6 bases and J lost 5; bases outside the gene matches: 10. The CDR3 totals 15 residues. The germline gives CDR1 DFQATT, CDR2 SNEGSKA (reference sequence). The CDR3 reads CSARMDRGRGDTQYF. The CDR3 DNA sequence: TGCAGTGCGAGAATGGACAGGGGGCGAGGAGATACGCAGTATTTT.

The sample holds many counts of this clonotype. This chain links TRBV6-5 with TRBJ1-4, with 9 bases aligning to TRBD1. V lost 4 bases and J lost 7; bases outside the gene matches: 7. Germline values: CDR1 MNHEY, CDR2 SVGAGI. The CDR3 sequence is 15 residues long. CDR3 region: CASSLTGGAGEKLFF. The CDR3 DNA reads TGTGCCAGCAGTTTGACAGGGGGAGCGGGTGAAAAACTGTTTTTT.

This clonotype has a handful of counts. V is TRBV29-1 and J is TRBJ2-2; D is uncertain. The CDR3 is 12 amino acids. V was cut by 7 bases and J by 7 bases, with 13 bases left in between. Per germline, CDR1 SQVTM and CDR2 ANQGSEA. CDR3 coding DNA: TGCAGCGGGAGACCCGGTGACGGGGAGCTGTTTTTT. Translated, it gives CSGRPGDGELFF.

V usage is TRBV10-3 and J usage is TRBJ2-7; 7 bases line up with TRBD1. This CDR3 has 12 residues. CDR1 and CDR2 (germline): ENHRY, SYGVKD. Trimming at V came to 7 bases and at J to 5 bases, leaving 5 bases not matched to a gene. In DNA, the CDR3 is TGTGCCATCAATAAAGACAGGGACGAGCAGTACTTC. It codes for CAINKDRDEQYF.

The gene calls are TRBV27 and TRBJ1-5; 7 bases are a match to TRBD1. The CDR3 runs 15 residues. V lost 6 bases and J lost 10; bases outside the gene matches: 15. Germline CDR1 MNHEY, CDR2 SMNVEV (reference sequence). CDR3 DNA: TGTGCCAGCAGCTCAGGGAGAACAGGGGTTCGCCCCCAGCATTTT. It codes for CASSSGRTGVRPQHF.

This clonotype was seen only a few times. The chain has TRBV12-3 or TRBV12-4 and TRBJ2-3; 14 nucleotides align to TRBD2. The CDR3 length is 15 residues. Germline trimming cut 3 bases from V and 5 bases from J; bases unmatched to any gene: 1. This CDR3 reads CASSFGLAGGDTQYF. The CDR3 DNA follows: TGTGCCAGCAGTTTCGGACTAGCGGGAGGAGATACGCAGTATTTT.

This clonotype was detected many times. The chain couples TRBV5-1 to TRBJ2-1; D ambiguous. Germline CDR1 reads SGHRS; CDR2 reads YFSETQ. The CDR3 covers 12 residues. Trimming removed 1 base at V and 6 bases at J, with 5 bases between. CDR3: CASSLFSNEQFF. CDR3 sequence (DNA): TGCGCCAGCAGCTTGTTCAGCAATGAGCAGTTCTTC. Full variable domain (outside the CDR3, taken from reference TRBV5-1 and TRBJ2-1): KAGVTQTPRYLIKTRGQQVTLSCSPISGHRSVSWYQQTPGQGLQFLFEYFSETQRNKGNFPGRFSGRQFSNSRSEMNVSTLELGDSALYLCASSLFSNEQFFGPGTRLTVL.

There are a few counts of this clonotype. The CDR3: CASSLVQGSSYEQYF. CDR3 sequence (DNA): TGTGCCAGCAGTTTAGTACAGGGGAGCTCCTACGAGCAGTACTTC. The V gene is TRBV12-3 or TRBV12-4, the J gene TRBJ2-7; 7 nucleotides agree with TRBD1. V trimming: 1 base; J trimming: 0 bases; junction bases outside the gene matches: 3. The CDR3 loop spans 15 amino acids.

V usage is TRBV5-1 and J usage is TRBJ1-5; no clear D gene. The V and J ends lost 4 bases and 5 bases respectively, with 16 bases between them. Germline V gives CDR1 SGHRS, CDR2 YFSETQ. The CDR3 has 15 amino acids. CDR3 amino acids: CASSPSGSSDQPQHF. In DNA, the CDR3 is TGCGCCAGCAGCCCATCGGGTTCCTCCGATCAGCCCCAGCATTTT.

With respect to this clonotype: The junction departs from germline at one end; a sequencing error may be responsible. The CDR3 region is CASNLWQTYEQYF. CDR3 DNA: TGTGCCAGCAATTTATGGCAGACCTACGAGCAGTACTTC. The V and J genes are TRBV12-3 or TRBV12-4 and TRBJ2-7; D remains unclear. This CDR3 is 13 amino acids long.

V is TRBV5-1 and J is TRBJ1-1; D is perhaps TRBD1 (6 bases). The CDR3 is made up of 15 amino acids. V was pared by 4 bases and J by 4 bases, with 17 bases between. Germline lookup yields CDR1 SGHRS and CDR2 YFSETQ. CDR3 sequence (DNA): TGCGCCAGCAGCCTACGGCCAGGGGAGGGCACTGAAGCTTTCTTT. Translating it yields CASSLRPGEGTEAFF.

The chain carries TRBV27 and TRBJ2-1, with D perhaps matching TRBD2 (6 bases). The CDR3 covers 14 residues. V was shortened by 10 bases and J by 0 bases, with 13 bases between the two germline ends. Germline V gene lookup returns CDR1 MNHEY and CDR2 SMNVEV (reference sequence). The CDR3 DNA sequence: TGTGCCACACGGAACGGGAGCTCCTACAATGAGCAGTTCTTC. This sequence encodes CATRNGSSYNEQFF.

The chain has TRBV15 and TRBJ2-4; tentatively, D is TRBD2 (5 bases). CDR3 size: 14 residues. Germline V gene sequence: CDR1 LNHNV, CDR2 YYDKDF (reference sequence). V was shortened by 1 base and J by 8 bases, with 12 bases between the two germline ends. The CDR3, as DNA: TGTGCCACCAGCAGAGCGACGGACGGGGACATTCAGTACTTC. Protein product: CATSRATDGDIQYF.

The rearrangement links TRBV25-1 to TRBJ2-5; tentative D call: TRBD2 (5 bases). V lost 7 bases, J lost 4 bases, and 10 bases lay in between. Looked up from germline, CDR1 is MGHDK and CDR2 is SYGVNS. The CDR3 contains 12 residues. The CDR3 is CASTEGGETQYF. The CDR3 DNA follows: TGTGCCAGCACCGAGGGCGGAGAGACCCAGTACTTC.

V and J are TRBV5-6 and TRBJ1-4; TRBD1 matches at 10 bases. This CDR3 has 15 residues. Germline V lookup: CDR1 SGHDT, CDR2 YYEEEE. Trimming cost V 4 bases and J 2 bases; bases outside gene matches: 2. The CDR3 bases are TGTGCCAGCAGCCTGACAGGGGGCACTAATGAAAAACTGTTTTTT. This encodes CASSLTGGTNEKLFF.

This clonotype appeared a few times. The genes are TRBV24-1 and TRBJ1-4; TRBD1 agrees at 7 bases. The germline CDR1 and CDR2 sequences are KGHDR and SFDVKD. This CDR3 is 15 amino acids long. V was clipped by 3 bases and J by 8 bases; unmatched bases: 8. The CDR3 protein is CATSDDREVEEKLFF. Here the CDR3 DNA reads TGTGCCACCAGTGATGACAGGGAGGTGGAAGAAAAACTGTTTTTT.

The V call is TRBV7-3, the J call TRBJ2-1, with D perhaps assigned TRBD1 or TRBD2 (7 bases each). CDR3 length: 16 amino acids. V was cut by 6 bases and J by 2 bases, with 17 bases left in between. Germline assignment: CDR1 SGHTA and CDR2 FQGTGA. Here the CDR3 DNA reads TGTGCCAGCAGTGGGGCGACAGGGAGGGCCTACAATGAGCAGTTCTTC. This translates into CASSGATGRAYNEQFF.